One and the same sample provided the 24 T cell receptor beta chains below, sequenced in a study of Graves' ophthalmopathy and Graves' hyperthyroidism. Using RNA transcripts, the TCR beta CDR3 regions were amplified. Following a first-round RT-PCR that used HTBI primers, a second-round multiplex PCR was carried out. TCRdb ran MiXCR on the multiplex PCR reads and lists one entry per CDR3 protein. The table has some 370,000 distinct CDR3 sequences, roughly 17% seen once; the top ten hold about 2.4%. The sample was peripheral blood. The receptors derive from an adult woman with stable Graves' hyperthyroidism.

This clonotype was seen repeatedly, ten times or more. The chain employs TRBV12-3 or TRBV12-4 and TRBJ2-5; D is undetermined. The CDR3 has 13 residues. V was shortened by 4 bases and J by 5 bases, with 11 bases between the two germline ends. The CDR3, as DNA: TGTGCCAGCAGTTGGCCTGGAGACGAGACCCAGTACTTC. It is translated as CASSWPGDETQYF.

This clonotype has ten or more counts. This rearrangement joins TRBV7-2 to TRBJ2-7, with D maybe TRBD2 (5 bases). Looked up from germline, CDR1 is SGHTA and CDR2 is FQGNSA. Trimming took off 5 bases at V and 0 bases at J, with 17 bases between the two ends. The CDR3 loop spans 16 amino acids. The CDR3 DNA is TGTGCCAGCAGCCCCCTGCCCGGGGTTAACTCCTACGAGCAGTACTTC. It codes for CASSPLPGVNSYEQYF.

This clonotype was counted at least ten times. In DNA, the CDR3 is TGCGCCAGCAGCTCACAGGGGAACACCGGGGAGCTGTTTTTT. It translates to CASSSQGNTGELFF. V usage is TRBV5-1 and J usage is TRBJ2-2, with D perhaps matching TRBD1 (6 bases). The CDR3 runs to 14 residues. CDR1 and CDR2 from the germline V gene are SGHRS and YFSETQ. The V end lost 3 bases, the J end lost 1 base, and 7 bases lay between the germline ends.

This clonotype was recorded at least ten times. This chain's CDR3 is CSVATRVFGYTF. The CDR3 coding sequence is TGCAGCGTTGCGACCAGGGTTTTTGGCTACACCTTC. V usage is TRBV29-1 and J usage is TRBJ1-2; possibly TRBD1 for D (5 bases). V lost 4 bases and J lost 7, with 13 bases in between. The CDR3 contains 12 residues. CDR1 and CDR2 (germline): SQVTM, ANQGSEA.

This clonotype was detected many times. V is TRBV6-5 and J is TRBJ1-2, with 10 bases fitting TRBD1. The CDR3 is 14 amino acids. Germline V gene lookup returns CDR1 MNHEY and CDR2 SVGAGI. J gave up 7 bases and V 4 bases, and 6 bases lay outside the gene matches. CDR3 residues: CASSSGTGEFGYTF. In nucleotides, the CDR3 is TGTGCCAGCAGTTCCGGGACAGGGGAATTTGGCTACACCTTC.

This clonotype was observed at least ten times. The chain has TRBV6-5 and TRBJ2-6, with 11 nucleotides matching TRBD1. Germline V CDR1 and CDR2: MNHEY, SVGAGI. V lost 2 bases, J lost 2 bases, and 2 bases stayed unmatched. The length of the CDR3 is 17 residues. CDR3 amino acids: CASSYGQGAPGANVLTF. DNA for the CDR3: TGTGCCAGCAGTTACGGACAGGGGGCGCCTGGGGCCAACGTCCTGACTTTC.

The chain carries TRBV15 and TRBJ1-5; TRBD1 matches 7 bases. V was clipped by 0 bases and J by 5 bases; unmatched bases: 4. This CDR3 spans 15 amino acids. Germline assignment: CDR1 LNHNV and CDR2 YYDKDF (reference sequence). CDR3 nucleotides: TGTGCCACCAGCAGAGAGAGACAGGGACATCAGCCCCAGCATTTT. It specifies CATSRERQGHQPQHF. The full variable domain, in which reference TRBV15 and TRBJ1-5 provide the parts outside the CDR3, is DAMVIQNPRYQVTQFGKPVTLSCSQTLNHNVMYWYQQKSSQAPKLLFHYYDKDFNNEADTPDNFQSRRPNTSFCFLDIRSPGLGDTAMYLCATSRERQGHQPQHFGDGTRLSIL.

This clonotype appeared many times. The chain recombines TRBV11-3 with TRBJ1-1; TRBD1 might be the D (5 bases). Germline values: CDR1 SGHNT, CDR2 YENEEA. V lost 6 bases and J lost 5, with 10 bases in between. CDR3 length: 12 residues. CDR3 region: CASSLGETEAFF. The DNA of the CDR3 is TGTGCCAGCAGTTTGGGGGAAACTGAAGCTTTCTTT. Together with reference TRBV11-3 and TRBJ1-1, the CDR3 gives the full variable domain: EAGVVQSPRYKIIEKKQPVAFWCNPISGHNTLYWYLQNLGQGPELLIRYENEEAVDDSQLPKDRFSAERLKGVDSTLKIQPAELGDSAVYLCASSLGETEAFFGQGTRLTVV.

V gene TRBV28 combines with J gene TRBJ2-5; the match to TRBD2 covers 10 bases. Per the germline V gene, CDR1 is MDHEN and CDR2 is SYDVKM. The CDR3 has 14 amino acids. V shed 5 bases, J shed 4 bases, and the junction held 4 bases outside the gene matches. CDR3 amino acids: CASSRAGGVETQYF. CDR3 nucleotides: TGTGCCAGCAGTCGAGCGGGAGGGGTAGAGACCCAGTACTTC. Full variable domain (remainder filled in from reference TRBV28 and TRBJ2-5): DVKVTQSSRYLVKRTGEKVFLECVQDMDHENMFWYRQDPGLGLRLIYFSYDVKMKEKGDIPEGYSVSREKKERFSLILESASTNQTSMYLCASSRAGGVETQYFGPGTRLLVL.

This clonotype was seen repeatedly, ten times or more. The CDR3 nucleotides are TGTGCCAGCAGCTCCACAGGGGGCGCCTGGTACGAGCAGTACTTC. As protein: CASSSTGGAWYEQYF. The chain carries TRBV5-5 and TRBJ2-7, with 9 bases aligning to TRBD1. CDR3 length: 15 amino acids. CDR1 SGHKS and CDR2 YYEKEE come from the germline V gene (reference sequence). Germline trimming cut 3 bases from V and 4 bases from J; bases unmatched to any gene: 8.

Ten or more counts support this clonotype. The chain couples TRBV28 to TRBJ2-7; weak D call: TRBD1 (6 bases). This CDR3 spans 19 amino acids. Trimming took off 7 bases at V and 3 bases at J, with 31 bases between the two ends. In germline, CDR1 is MDHEN, CDR2 SYDVKM. For the CDR3, the DNA is TGTGCCAGCAAGCTCGCACCCAGGGGCAGGAAACCTACCAGCTACGAGCAGTACTTC. Its protein is CASKLAPRGRKPTSYEQYF.

The chain joins TRBV7-6 to TRBJ2-7; 8 nucleotides agree with TRBD2. V shed 5 bases, J shed 6 bases, and the junction held 15 bases outside the gene matches. The germline V gene has CDR1 SGHVS and CDR2 FNYEAQ. This CDR3 is 16 amino acids long. The CDR3 region is CASSLGILAGTSEQYF. DNA of the CDR3: TGTGCCAGCAGCCTCGGAATTCTAGCGGGTACTTCCGAGCAGTACTTC.

This clonotype was counted at least ten times. J is TRBJ1-2 and V is TRBV12-3 or TRBV12-4; perhaps TRBD1 as D (6 bases). V lost 4 bases, J lost 7 bases, and 16 bases lay in between. The CDR3 spans 14 residues. The CDR3 DNA reads TGTGCCAGCAGTTCGGGACACCAGTCAGGTGGCTACACCTTC. This codes for CASSSGHQSGGYTF.

This clonotype has ten or more counts. The J gene is TRBJ1-5, the V gene TRBV28; the match to TRBD1 covers 8 bases. V lost 4 bases to trimming and J lost 6 bases; unmatched junction nucleotides: 5. Germline values: CDR1 MDHEN, CDR2 SYDVKM. The CDR3 totals 14 residues. CDR3 nucleotides: TGTGCCAGCAGTTCAGGGGGCGAGATTCAGCCCCAGCATTTT. Translated: CASSSGGEIQPQHF.

This clonotype was seen at least ten times. The J gene is TRBJ1-1, the V gene TRBV28; D possibly corresponds to TRBD1 (5 bases). The CDR3 has 11 amino acids. Deletions cut 10 bases from V and 11 bases from J, with 17 bases between. Germline V gene data show CDR1 as MDHEN and CDR2 as SYDVKM. CDR3 amino acids: CATQEGTGAFF. In nucleotides, the CDR3 is TGTGCCACTCAGGAGGGGACGGGGGCTTTCTTT.

This clonotype turned up a few times. The chain combines TRBV14 with TRBJ1-1, with D unclear. Deletions cut 4 bases from V and 1 base from J, with 7 bases between. Looked up from germline, CDR1 is SGHDN and CDR2 is FVKESK. This CDR3 is built from 13 residues. The CDR3 region is CASSLSSNTEAFF. For the CDR3, the DNA is TGTGCCAGCAGCCTTTCTTCGAACACTGAAGCTTTCTTT.

This clonotype showed up just a few times. The V and J genes are TRBV4-1 and TRBJ2-7; 7 bases are a match to TRBD1. There are 15 residues in the CDR3. J lost 12 bases, V lost 4 bases, and 18 bases had no gene match. Germline V gene data show CDR1 as MGHRA and CDR2 as YSYEKL. The CDR3 DNA reads as TGCGCCAGCAGCCGACATCAGGTCGACAGGGCCCCGTTGTACTTC. Its translation is CASSRHQVDRAPLYF.

This clonotype was observed at least ten times. The J gene is TRBJ1-1, the V gene TRBV29-1; 9 bases are a match to TRBD1. V trimming: 4 bases; J trimming: 1 base; junction bases outside the gene matches: 4. The CDR3 covers 14 residues. The germline CDR1 and CDR2 sequences are SQVTM and ANQGSEA. CDR3 loop: CSVVTGGWNTEAFF. The CDR3 bases are TGCAGCGTTGTTACAGGGGGCTGGAACACTGAAGCTTTCTTT.

There are many counts of this clonotype. The DNA is left out, because the CDR3 cannot be placed on it with certainty; the CDR3 is given as TCRdb lists it. The chain carries TRBV9 and TRBJ2-2. The CDR3 is 17 residues long, counting both termini. Germline V gene lookup returns CDR1 SGDLS and CDR2 YYNGEE. CDR3 region: CASSATEYTRTPGSCFF.

The table lists this clonotype with many counts. The gene calls are TRBV28 and TRBJ2-5, with 9 bases fitting TRBD2. Germline CDR1 and CDR2: MDHEN and SYDVKM. CDR3 length: 16 residues. The trim removed 8 bases at V and 5 bases at J, leaving 15 bases unmatched. CDR3 amino acids: CASSGLAGERRETQYF. The CDR3 region has the DNA TGTGCCAGCTCGGGACTAGCAGGAGAGCGGCGGGAGACCCAGTACTTC.

This clonotype was seen at least ten times. This chain joins TRBV20-1 and TRBJ2-7; a weak D match, TRBD1 (6 bases). The V end lost 0 bases, the J end lost 5 bases, and 17 bases lay between the germline ends. Germline V CDR1 and CDR2: DFQATT, SNEGSKA (reference sequence). The CDR3 contains 15 residues. CDR3 region: CSARDPAGVGDEQYF. For the CDR3, the DNA is TGCAGTGCTAGAGATCCGGCAGGGGTCGGCGACGAGCAGTACTTC.

With regard to this clonotype: This may stem from a read error, because a much larger clone lies one nucleotide away. The chain links TRBV7-9 to TRBJ2-5; unclear D gene. Germline V gene data show CDR1 as SEHNR and CDR2 as FQNEAQ (reference sequence). V shed 7 bases and J shed 1 base, with 13 bases lying between them. The CDR3 runs 14 residues. This CDR3 reads CASNLVSIQETQYF. CDR3 DNA sequence: TGTGCCAGCAACTTGGTGTCTATCCAAGAGACCCAGTACTTC.

This clonotype has at least ten counts. The rearrangement links TRBV27 to TRBJ1-2, with a possible D match to TRBD1 (6 bases). Germline loops: CDR1 MNHEY, CDR2 SMNVEV (reference sequence). V shed 10 bases and J shed 2 bases, with 11 bases lying between them. The CDR3 is made up of 12 amino acids. This chain's CDR3 is CATSDSNYGYTF. For the CDR3, the DNA is TGTGCCACTTCGGACAGCAACTATGGCTACACCTTC.

This clonotype appeared many times. The rearrangement uses TRBV15 and TRBJ2-5, with 8 nucleotides matching TRBD1. The CDR3 extends over 15 amino acids. In germline, CDR1 is LNHNV, CDR2 YYDKDF (reference sequence). V shed 1 base, J shed 5 bases, and the junction held 6 bases outside the gene matches. The CDR3 loop is CATSRGQGAGETQYF. Here the CDR3 DNA reads TGTGCCACCAGCAGAGGGCAGGGGGCTGGGGAGACCCAGTACTTC.